Below, one T cell receptor beta chain is given with its context. Its antigen is still unknown. Germline V gene data show CDR1 as LGHDT and CDR2 as YNNKEL (reference sequence). The CDR3 is 18 amino acids. V trimming: 0 bases; J trimming: 2 bases; junction bases outside the gene matches: 10. The record originates from a study of Graves' ophthalmopathy and Graves' hyperthyroidism. Study results and caveats: Ophthalmopathy cases were distinguished from stable hyperthyroidism by a 13-signature model, reaching approximately 88% sensitivity and over 80% specificity.

For repertoire sequencing, the TCR beta CDR3 regions were amplified from RNA transcripts. The first round was an RT-PCR with HTBI primers, and the second round was a multiplex PCR. TCRdb reprocessed the multiplex PCR reads via MiXCR and lists one record per CDR3 protein. The data show roughly 380,000 distinct CDR3 sequences, 15% seen once. Specimen: peripheral blood. The sequence came from a woman younger than 35 with stable Graves' hyperthyroidism. The chain couples TRBV3-1 to TRBJ2-3; 8 bases fit TRBD2. The CDR3 loop reads CASSQESWRGAYTDTQYF. The CDR3 nucleotides read TGTGCCAGCAGCCAAGAATCCTGGCGGGGGGCCTACACAGATACGCAGTATTTT.